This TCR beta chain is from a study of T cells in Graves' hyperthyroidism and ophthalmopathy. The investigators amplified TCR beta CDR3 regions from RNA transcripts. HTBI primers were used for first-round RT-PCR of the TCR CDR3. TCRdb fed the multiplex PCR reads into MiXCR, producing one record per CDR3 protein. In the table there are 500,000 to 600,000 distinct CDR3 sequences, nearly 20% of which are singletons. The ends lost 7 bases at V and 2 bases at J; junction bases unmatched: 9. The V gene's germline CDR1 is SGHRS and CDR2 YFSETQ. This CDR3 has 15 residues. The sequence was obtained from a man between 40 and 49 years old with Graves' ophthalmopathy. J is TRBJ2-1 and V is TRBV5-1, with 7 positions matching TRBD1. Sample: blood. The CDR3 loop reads CASFHDRDPYNEQFF. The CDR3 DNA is TGCGCCAGCTTCCACGACAGGGACCCCTACAATGAGCAGTTCTTC.